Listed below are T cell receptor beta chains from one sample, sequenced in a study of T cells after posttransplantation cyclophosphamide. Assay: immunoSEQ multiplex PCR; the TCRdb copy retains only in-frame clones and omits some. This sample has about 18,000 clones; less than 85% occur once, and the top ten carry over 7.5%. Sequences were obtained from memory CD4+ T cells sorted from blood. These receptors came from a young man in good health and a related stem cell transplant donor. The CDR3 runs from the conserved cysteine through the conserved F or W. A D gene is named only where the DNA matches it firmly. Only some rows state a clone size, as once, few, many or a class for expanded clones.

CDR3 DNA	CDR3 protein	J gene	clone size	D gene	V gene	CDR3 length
TGTGCCAGCAGGGACGCGGGGAGACAAGAGACCCAGTACTTC	CASRDAGRQETQYF	TRBJ2-5	-	-	TRBV6-6	14
TGTGCCAGCAGCTTCTCCAGGGGCTCGGGGGAGCTGTTTTTT	CASSFSRGSGELFF	TRBJ2-2	-	-	TRBV7-9	14
TGTGCCAGCAGCCTACTAGCGGGGGAATCCTACGAGCAGTACTTC	CASSLLAGESYEQYF	TRBJ2-7	-	TRBD2	TRBV7-6	15
TGTGCCAGTAAACGGGACAGGGTAAACACCGGGGAGCTGTTTTTT	CASKRDRVNTGELFF	TRBJ2-2	-	TRBD1	TRBV19	15
TGTGCCAGCAGTTTAATGGGGGGTGTAAGGACAGATACGCAGTATTTT	CASSLMGGVRTDTQYF	TRBJ2-3	-	-	TRBV27	16
TGTGCCAGCAGTTGGAAGGGGATGGGCTATGGCTACACCTTC	CASSWKGMGYGYTF	TRBJ1-2	few	-	TRBV6-5	14
TGTGCCAGTAGTATGAGAGGAGAGACCCAGTACTTC	CASSMRGETQYF	TRBJ2-5	-	-	TRBV19	12
TGTGCCAGCAGCTCATCAACAGGGGGGTTAGAGCAGTACTTC	CASSSSTGGLEQYF	TRBJ2-7	-	TRBD1	TRBV7-8	14
TGCAGCGTTGAAGGTCTTGGGGGGGTGACCTACAATGAGCAGTTCTTC	CSVEGLGGVTYNEQFF	TRBJ2-1	-	TRBD2	TRBV29-1	16
TGTGCCAGCAGCTCCCCAGGCATGGGTGAAGCTTTCTTT	CASSSPGMGEAFF	TRBJ1-1	few	-	TRBV7-8	13
TGTGCCAGCAGTGTAGGCAGCGGGGGGGGAAACATTCAGTACTTC	CASSVGSGGGNIQYF	TRBJ2-4	-	TRBD2	TRBV2	15
TGCAGCGCTAACGACCCGAGAGGGACACTAAGTGTCCAGTACTTC	CSANDPRGTLSVQYF	TRBJ2-5	-	-	TRBV29-1	15
TGTGCCAGCAGTGATGGGGAGGCGTCCGAGCAGTACTTC	CASSDGEASEQYF	TRBJ2-7	large	-	TRBV6-6	13
TGTGCCAGCGGACGCAGTCTCGGGGGGAGCTCCTATAATTCACCCCTCCACTTT	CASGRSLGGSSYNSPLHF	TRBJ1-6	-	-	TRBV28	18
TGTGCCAGCAGTCCACAGGGAACCTCCTACGAGCAGTACTTC	CASSPQGTSYEQYF	TRBJ2-7	-	-	TRBV25-1	14
TGTGCCAGCTCACCTGACTTTAATTCACCCCTCCACTTT	CASSPDFNSPLHF	TRBJ1-6	-	-	TRBV18	13
TGTGCCAGCAGCCGATGGACTTTGTATTCAAACTCCTACGAGCAGTACTTC	CASSRWTLYSNSYEQYF	TRBJ2-7	-	-	TRBV5-8	17
TGTGCCAGCAGGACAGCCCTCTCCTACAATGAGCAGTTCTTC	CASRTALSYNEQFF	TRBJ2-1	once	-	TRBV28	14
TGCGCCAGCAGCCAAGGTTCCAGGTTGATCCACGAGCAGTACTTC	CASSQGSRLIHEQYF	TRBJ2-7	-	-	TRBV4-1	15
TGTGCCAGCAGCAGAACCGGGACACTGTTTACCTACGAGCAGTACTTC	CASSRTGTLFTYEQYF	TRBJ2-7	-	-	TRBV7-6	16
TGTGCCAGCAAGAAAGGAGGGGGCTTGACTGAAGCTTTCTTT	CASKKGGGLTEAFF	TRBJ1-1	-	TRBD1	TRBV6-5	14
TGCGCCAGCAGCGAACAGGTTTACAATGAGCAGTTCTTC	CASSEQVYNEQFF	TRBJ2-1	-	-	TRBV10-1	13
TGTGCCAGCAGCCAAAGGGGTGGCTACACCTTC	CASSQRGGYTF	TRBJ1-2	-	-	TRBV11-1	11
TGTGCCATCAGTGAAGGGTCGACAGGGGGGTACGAGCAGTACTTC	CAISEGSTGGYEQYF	TRBJ2-7	-	TRBD1	TRBV10-3	15
TGCGCCAGCAGCTCTTCGGGACAGGACACCGGGGAGCTGTTTTTT	CASSSSGQDTGELFF	TRBJ2-2	-	TRBD1	TRBV5-1	15
TGCGCCAGCAGCACCGGGGACACCTATAGCACAGATACGCAGTATTTT	CASSTGDTYSTDTQYF	TRBJ2-3	-	-	TRBV5-1	16
TGTGCCAGCAGTGAATATATCTCAGGTCCCTACGAGCAGTACTTC	CASSEYISGPYEQYF	TRBJ2-7	-	-	TRBV25-1	15
TGCGCCAGCAGCCAAGAGAACCCAGGGACCGGGGAGCTGTTTTTT	CASSQENPGTGELFF	TRBJ2-2	-	-	TRBV4-1	15
TGTGCCAGCAGCTTAGAACAGGGTAGCTCCTACGAGCAGTACTTC	CASSLEQGSSYEQYF	TRBJ2-7	few	-	TRBV7-9	15
TGTGCCAGCAGCTCTGGGGGGGGAAACACCATATATTTT	CASSSGGGNTIYF	TRBJ1-3	-	-	TRBV7-2	13
TGTGCCAGCAGCCTCATCGGGGGGGAGGAGCAGTACTTC	CASSLIGGEEQYF	TRBJ2-7	-	TRBD2	TRBV7-3	13
TGTGCCAGCAGCACAGGGGGCGCGGGATATGGCTACACCTTC	CASSTGGAGYGYTF	TRBJ1-2	-	TRBD1	TRBV6-1	14
TGTGCCAGTAGTGCAGGGATTGCACCCCTCCACTTT	CASSAGIAPLHF	TRBJ1-6	-	-	TRBV19	12
TGTGCCAGTAGTATTTCTCCGGGACAGGGATATCGTAGGACGATTGAGGCTTTCTTT	CASSISPGQGYRRTIEAFF	TRBJ1-1	-	TRBD1	TRBV19	19
TGTGCCAGCAGCTCGGGACTAATAGGAGGAACGCCCCTCCACTTT	CASSSGLIGGTPLHF	TRBJ1-6	-	-	TRBV5-6	15
TGTGCCAGCAGCTTAGCTGGAGGGGGCTGGGTCAATCAGCCCCAGCATTTT	CASSLAGGGWVNQPQHF	TRBJ1-5	-	TRBD1	TRBV7-9	17
TGCGCCAGCAGCCGCCTTGACTTGATACCTAGCACAGATACGCAGTATTTT	CASSRLDLIPSTDTQYF	TRBJ2-3	-	-	TRBV4-1	17